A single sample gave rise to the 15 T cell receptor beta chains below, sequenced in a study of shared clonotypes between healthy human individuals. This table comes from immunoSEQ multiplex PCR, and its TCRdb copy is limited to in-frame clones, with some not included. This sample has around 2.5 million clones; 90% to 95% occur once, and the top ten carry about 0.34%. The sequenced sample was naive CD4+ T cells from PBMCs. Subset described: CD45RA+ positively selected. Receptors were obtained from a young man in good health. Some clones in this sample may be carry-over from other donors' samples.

CDR3 region: CASSPLATTREKLFF. In DNA form, the CDR3 reads TGTGCCAGCTCACCACTCGCTACGACTCGGGAAAAACTGTTTTTT. V is TRBV18 and J is TRBJ1-4; D ambiguous. Trimming stripped 1 base from V and 8 bases from J, with 14 bases between. CDR1 is KGHSH, CDR2 LQKENI, per germline. The CDR3 spans 15 residues. Filled out from reference TRBV18 and TRBJ1-4, the complete variable domain reads NAGVMQNPRHLVRRRGQEARLRCSPMKGHSHVYWYRQLPEEGLKFMVYLQKENIIDESGMPKERFSAEFPKEGPSILRIQQVVRGDSAAYFCASSPLATTREKLFFGSGTQLSVL.

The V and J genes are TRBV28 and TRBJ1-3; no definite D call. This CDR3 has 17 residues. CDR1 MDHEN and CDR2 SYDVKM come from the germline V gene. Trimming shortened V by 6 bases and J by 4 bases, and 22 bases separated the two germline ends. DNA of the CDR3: TGTGCCAGCAGCCCTACCCCCAGGTCCGTGCTGGGAAACACCATATATTTT. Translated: CASSPTPRSVLGNTIYF.

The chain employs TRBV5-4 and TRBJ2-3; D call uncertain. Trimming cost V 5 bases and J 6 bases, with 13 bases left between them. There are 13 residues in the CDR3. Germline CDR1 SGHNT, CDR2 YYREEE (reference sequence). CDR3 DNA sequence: TGTGCCAGCAGTTTACCTACTATTGATACGCAGTATTTT. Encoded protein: CASSLPTIDTQYF.

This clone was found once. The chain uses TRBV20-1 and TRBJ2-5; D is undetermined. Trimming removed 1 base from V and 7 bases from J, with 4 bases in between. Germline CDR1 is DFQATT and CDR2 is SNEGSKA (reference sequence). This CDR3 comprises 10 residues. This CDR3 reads CSARGGTQYF. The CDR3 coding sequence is TGCAGTGCTAGAGGGGGGACCCAGTACTTC.

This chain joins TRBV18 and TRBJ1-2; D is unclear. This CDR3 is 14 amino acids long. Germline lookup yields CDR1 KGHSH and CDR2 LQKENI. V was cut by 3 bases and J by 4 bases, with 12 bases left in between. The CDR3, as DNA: TGTGCCAGCTCACCTTATCGTGATAGCTATGGCTACACCTTC. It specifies CASSPYRDSYGYTF.

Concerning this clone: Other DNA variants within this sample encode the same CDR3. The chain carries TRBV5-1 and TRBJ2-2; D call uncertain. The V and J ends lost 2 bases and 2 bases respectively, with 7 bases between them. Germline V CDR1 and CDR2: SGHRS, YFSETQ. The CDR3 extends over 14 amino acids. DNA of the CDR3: TGCGCCAGCAGCTTAGCAAGTAACACCGGGGAGCTGTTTTTT. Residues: CASSLASNTGELFF.

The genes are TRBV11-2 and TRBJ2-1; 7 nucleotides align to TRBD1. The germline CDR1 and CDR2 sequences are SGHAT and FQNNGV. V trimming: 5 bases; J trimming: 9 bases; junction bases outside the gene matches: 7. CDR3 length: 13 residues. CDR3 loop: CASSPGQFGEQFF. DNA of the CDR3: TGTGCCAGCAGCCCGGGACAGTTCGGTGAGCAGTTCTTC.

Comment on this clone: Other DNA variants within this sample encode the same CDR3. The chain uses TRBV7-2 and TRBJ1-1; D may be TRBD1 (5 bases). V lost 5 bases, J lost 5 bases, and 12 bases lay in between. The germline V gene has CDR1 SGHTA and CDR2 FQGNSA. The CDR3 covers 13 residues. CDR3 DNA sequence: TGTGCCAGCAGCATACCCGGGGGGACTGAAGCTTTCTTT. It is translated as CASSIPGGTEAFF.

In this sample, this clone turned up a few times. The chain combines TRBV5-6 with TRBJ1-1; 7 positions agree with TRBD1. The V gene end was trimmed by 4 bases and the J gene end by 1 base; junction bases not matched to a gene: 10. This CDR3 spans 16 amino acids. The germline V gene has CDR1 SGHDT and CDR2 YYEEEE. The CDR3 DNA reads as TGTGCCAGCAGCCGAGGACAGGTCATGGGGAACACTGAAGCTTTCTTT. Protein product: CASSRGQVMGNTEAFF.

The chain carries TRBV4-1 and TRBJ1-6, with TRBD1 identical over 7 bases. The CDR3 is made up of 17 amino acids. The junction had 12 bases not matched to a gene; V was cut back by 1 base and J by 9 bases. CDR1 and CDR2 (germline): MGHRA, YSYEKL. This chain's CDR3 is CASSQGLTGLVGSPLHF. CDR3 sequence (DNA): TGCGCCAGCAGCCAAGGGCTGACAGGGTTGGTAGGTTCACCCCTCCACTTT.

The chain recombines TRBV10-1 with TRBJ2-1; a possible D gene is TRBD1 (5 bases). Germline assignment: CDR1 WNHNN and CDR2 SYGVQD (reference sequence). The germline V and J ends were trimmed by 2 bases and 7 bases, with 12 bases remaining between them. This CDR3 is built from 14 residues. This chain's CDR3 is CASSEDPRVNEQFF. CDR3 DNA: TGCGCCAGCAGTGAGGACCCCAGGGTGAATGAGCAGTTCTTC.

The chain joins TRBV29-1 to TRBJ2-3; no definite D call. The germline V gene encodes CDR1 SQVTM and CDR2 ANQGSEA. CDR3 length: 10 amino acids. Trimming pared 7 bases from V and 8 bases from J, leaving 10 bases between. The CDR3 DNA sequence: TGCAGCGCAAAAGAATCTACGCAGTATTTT. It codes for CSAKESTQYF.

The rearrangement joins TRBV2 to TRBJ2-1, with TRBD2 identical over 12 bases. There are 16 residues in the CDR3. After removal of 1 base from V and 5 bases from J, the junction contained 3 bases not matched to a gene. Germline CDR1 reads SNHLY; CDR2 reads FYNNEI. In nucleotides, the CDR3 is TGTGCCAGCAGTGAAGAACTAGCGGGAGGTAACAATGAGCAGTTCTTC. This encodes CASSEELAGGNNEQFF.

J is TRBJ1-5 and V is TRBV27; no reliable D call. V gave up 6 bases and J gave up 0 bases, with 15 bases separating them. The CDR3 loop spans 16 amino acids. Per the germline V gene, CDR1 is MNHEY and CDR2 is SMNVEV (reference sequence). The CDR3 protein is CASRPYMQYSNQPQHF. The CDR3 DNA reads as TGTGCCAGCAGACCATACATGCAATATAGCAATCAGCCCCAGCATTTT.

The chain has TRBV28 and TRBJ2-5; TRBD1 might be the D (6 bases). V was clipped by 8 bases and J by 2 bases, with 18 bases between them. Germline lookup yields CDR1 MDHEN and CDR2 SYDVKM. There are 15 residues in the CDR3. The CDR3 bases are TGTGCCAGCGCTCGACTAACAGGGCGGCAAGAGACCCAGTACTTC. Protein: CASARLTGRQETQYF.